What follows describes a single T cell receptor beta chain. Its antigen is not identified. The authors ran a second PCR of roughly 7 to 11 cycles using a sample-barcoded 5' primer and a J-beta primer mix. TCRdb used MiXCR to reprocess the 5' RACE reads, holding one entry per CDR3 protein. The profile shows under 2,000,000 distinct CDR3 sequences, 40% to 55% of them singletons. These data are taken from a study of blood T cells in healthy people across ages. Points from the study as a whole: A strong correlation was seen between TCR beta diversity and naive T cell percentage. With donor CMV status unknown, expanded clonotype changes were possibly confounded.

The V end lost 9 bases, the J end lost 2 bases, and 21 bases lay between the germline ends. The germline V gene has CDR1 SNHLY and CDR2 FYNNEI. The CDR3 contains 16 residues. This sequence joins TRBV2 and TRBJ2-3; D possibly matches TRBD1 or TRBD2 (6 bases each). The specimen sequenced was blood. The clonotype originates from a woman aged 40 to 50 in good health. CDR3 bases: TGTGCCAGGATGGAGGGGGAGCGGGTTATCACAGATACGCAGTATTTT. This sequence encodes CARMEGERVITDTQYF.